This T cell receptor (beta chain) originates from a study of cytomegalovirus exposure and HLA in healthy donors. Whole-study results and caveats: In an earlier analysis, most TCR beta V segments were productive about 87% or about 30% of the time. Presence/absence analyses assumed roughly uniform sequencing depth across donors, which may not hold. A later examination showed that TCR association rates differed by HLA locus, with DRB1 most and HLA-C fewest. Reportedly, HLA-A and HLA-B alleles of most subjects were accurately predicted from TCR beta.

The PCR employed 60 Vbeta primers together with 13 Jbeta primers. Measured with immunoSEQ multiplex PCR; TCRdb has only the in-frame clones, and not every one. The top ten clones hold under 8% of a sample with around 250,000 clones, approximately 82% of them seen once. Trimming took off 4 bases at V and 4 bases at J, with 14 bases between the two ends. Germline assignment: CDR1 SGHRS and CDR2 YFSETQ. This CDR3 is 14 amino acids long. This clone came up once. Its target is unknown. The J gene is TRBJ1-2, the V gene TRBV5-1; possible D gene TRBD1, 5 bases. The TCR originated in a woman aged 55-69 years in good health and CMV-seropositive. The sequenced material came from PBMCs. CDR3 region: CASSPGGGFYGYTF. In DNA, the CDR3 is TGCGCCAGCAGCCCTGGGGGGGGGTTCTATGGCTACACCTTC.